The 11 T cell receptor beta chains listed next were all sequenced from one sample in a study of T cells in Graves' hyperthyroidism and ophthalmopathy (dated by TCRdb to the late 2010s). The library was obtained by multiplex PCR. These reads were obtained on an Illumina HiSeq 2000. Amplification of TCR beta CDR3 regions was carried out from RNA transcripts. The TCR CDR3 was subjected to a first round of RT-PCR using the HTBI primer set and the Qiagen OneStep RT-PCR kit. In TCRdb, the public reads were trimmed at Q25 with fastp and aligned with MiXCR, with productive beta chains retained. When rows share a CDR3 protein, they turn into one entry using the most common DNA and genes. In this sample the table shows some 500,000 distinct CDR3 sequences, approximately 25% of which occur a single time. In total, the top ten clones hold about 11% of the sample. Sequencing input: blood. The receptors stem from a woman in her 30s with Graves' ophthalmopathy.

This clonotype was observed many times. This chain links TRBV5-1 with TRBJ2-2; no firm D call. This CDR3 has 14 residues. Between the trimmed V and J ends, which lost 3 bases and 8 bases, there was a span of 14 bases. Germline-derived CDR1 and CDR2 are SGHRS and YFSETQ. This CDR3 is CASSSDLVMGELFF. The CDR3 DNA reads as TGCGCCAGCAGCTCCGACCTGGTTATGGGGGAGCTGTTTTTT.

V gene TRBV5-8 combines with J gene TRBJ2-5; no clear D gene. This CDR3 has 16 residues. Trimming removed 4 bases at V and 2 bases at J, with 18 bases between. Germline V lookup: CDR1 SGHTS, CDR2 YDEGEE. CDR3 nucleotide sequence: TGTGCCAGCAGCCCAGGACCTCAAATTGAACAAGAGACCCAGTACTTC. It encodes CASSPGPQIEQETQYF.

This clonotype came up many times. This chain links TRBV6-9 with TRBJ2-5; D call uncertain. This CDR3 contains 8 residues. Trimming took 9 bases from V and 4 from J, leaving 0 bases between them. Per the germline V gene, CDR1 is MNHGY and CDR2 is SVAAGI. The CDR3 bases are TGTGCCAGAGAGACCCAGTACTTC. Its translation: CARETQYF.

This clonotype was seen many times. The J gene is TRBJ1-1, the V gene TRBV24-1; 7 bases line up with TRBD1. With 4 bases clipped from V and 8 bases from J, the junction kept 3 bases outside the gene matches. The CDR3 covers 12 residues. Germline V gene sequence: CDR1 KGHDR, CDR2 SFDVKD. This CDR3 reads CATSDPTGEAFF. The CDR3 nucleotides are TGTGCCACCAGTGACCCGACAGGGGAAGCTTTCTTT.

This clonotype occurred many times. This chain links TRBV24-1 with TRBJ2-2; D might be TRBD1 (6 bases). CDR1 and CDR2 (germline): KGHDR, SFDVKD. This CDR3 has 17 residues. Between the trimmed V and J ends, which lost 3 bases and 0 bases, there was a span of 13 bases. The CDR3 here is CATSDQKQGSNTGELFF. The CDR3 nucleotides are TGTGCCACCAGTGATCAAAAACAGGGCTCGAACACCGGGGAGCTGTTTTTT.

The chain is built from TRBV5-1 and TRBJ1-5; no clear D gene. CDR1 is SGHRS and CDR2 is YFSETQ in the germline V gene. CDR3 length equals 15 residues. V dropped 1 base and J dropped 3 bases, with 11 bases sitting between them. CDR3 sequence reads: CASSLNRQFNQPQHF. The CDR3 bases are TGCGCCAGCAGCTTGAATCGGCAGTTCAATCAGCCCCAGCATTTT. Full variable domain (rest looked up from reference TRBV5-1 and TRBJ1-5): KAGVTQTPRYLIKTRGQQVTLSCSPISGHRSVSWYQQTPGQGLQFLFEYFSETQRNKGNFPGRFSGRQFSNSRSEMNVSTLELGDSALYLCASSLNRQFNQPQHFGDGTRLSIL.

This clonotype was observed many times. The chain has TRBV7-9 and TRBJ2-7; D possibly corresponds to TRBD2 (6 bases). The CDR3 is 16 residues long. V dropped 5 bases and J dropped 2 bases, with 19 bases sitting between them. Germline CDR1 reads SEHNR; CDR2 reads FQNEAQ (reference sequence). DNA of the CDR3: TGTGCCAGCAGCCCCTCCCCAAGTCCGGGGGCCTACGAGCAGTACTTC. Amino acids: CASSPSPSPGAYEQYF.

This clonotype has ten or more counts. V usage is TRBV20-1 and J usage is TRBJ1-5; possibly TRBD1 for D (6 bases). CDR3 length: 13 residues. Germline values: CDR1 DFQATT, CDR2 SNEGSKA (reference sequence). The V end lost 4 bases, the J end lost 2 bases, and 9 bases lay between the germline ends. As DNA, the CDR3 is TGCAGTGCTAACAACAGGGGCAATCAGCCCCAGCATTTT. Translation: CSANNRGNQPQHF.

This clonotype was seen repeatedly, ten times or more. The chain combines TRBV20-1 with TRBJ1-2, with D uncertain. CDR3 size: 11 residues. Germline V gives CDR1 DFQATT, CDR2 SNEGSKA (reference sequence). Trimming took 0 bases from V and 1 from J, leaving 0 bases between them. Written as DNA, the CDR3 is TGCAGTGCTAGAGATAACTATGGCTACACCTTC. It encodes CSARDNYGYTF.

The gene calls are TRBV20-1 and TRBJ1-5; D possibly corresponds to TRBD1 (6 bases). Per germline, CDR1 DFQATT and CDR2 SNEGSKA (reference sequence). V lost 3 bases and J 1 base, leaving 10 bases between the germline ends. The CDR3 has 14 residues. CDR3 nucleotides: TGCAGTGCTAGCCCAGGGGTCAGCAATCAGCCCCAGCATTTT. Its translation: CSASPGVSNQPQHF.

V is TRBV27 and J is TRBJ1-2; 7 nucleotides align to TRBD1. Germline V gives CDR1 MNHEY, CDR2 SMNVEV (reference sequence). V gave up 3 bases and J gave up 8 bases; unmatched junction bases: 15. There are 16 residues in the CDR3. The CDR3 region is CASSFSRQGEDGGYTF. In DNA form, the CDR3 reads TGTGCCAGCAGTTTCAGCAGGCAGGGGGAGGACGGCGGCTACACCTTC.